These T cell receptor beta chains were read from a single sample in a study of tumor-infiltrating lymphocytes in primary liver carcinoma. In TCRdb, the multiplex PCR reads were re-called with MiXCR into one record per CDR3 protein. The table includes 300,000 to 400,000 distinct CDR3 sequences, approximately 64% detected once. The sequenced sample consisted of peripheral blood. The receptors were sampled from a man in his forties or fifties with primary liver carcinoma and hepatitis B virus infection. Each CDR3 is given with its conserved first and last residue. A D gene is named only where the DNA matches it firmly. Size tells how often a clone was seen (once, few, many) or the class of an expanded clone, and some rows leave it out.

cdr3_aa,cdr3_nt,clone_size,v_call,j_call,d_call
CASSQPGLQQETEYF,TGCGCCAGCAGCCAGCCGGGACTGCAACAAGAGACCGAGTACTTC,.,TRBV4-1,TRBJ2-5,.
CASSEGGTANEILFF,TGTGCCAGCAGTGAAGGAGGTACGGCGAATGAAATACTGTTTTTT,.,TRBV6-1,TRBJ1-4,.
CAMGGAGEGDTQYF,TGTGCCATGGGTGGAGCGGGAGAAGGAGATACGCAGTATTTT,once,TRBV24-1,TRBJ2-3,TRBD2
CTSSSGQPVLGNTIYF,TGTACCAGCAGCTCGGGACAGCCAGTCCTCGGGAACACCATATATTTT,.,TRBV11-1,TRBJ1-3,TRBD1
CPSSSPLPKNIQYF,TGTCCCAGCAGTTCTCCCCTCCCCAAAAACATTCAGTACTTC,.,TRBV28,TRBJ2-4,.
CASSHRDWTEAFF,TGCGCCAGCAGCCATCGGGATTGGACTGAAGCTTTCTTT,many,TRBV4-3,TRBJ1-1,.
CAIRVGGTSQRELFF,TGTGCCATCAGGGTTGGGGGGACTAGCCAGCGGGAGCTGTTTTTT,.,TRBV10-3,TRBJ2-2,TRBD2
CASGSDRDYSYTF,TGTGCCAGCGGTTCGGACAGGGACTATAGCTACACCTTC,once,TRBV11-2,TRBJ1-2,TRBD1
CASSRVGQIDEKLFF,TGTGCCAGCAGTAGAGTAGGACAGATTGATGAAAAACTGTTTTTT,.,TRBV25-1,TRBJ1-4,.
CASSESSGNSPLHF,TGCGCCAGCAGTGAGTCTAGTGGGAATTCACCCCTCCACTTT,many,TRBV10-1,TRBJ1-6,.
CASSTGTSDFYEQYF,TGTGCCAGCAGCACTGGGACTAGCGATTTCTACGAGCAGTACTTC,many,TRBV12-3/TRBV12-4,TRBJ2-7,TRBD2
CSAGTGGETQYF,TGCAGCGCCGGGACAGGGGGAGAGACCCAGTACTTC,many,TRBV29-1,TRBJ2-5,TRBD1
CASSTTGQGNEQYF,TGCGCCAGCAGCACCACGGGACAGGGCAACGAGCAGTACTTC,few,TRBV5-1,TRBJ2-7,TRBD1
CASSLGQYPSTGELFF,TGCGCCAGCAGCTTGGGACAGTACCCTAGCACCGGGGAGCTGTTTTTT,.,TRBV5-1,TRBJ2-2,.
CVSSRGPFGVNTEAFF,TGTGTCAGCAGCCGCGGACCCTTCGGTGTTAACACTGAAGCTTTCTTT,.,TRBV11-2,TRBJ1-1,.
CASGSYEQYF,TGTGCCAGCGGCAGCTACGAGCAGTACTTC,once,TRBV11-2,TRBJ2-7,.
CASSFGGGGTDTQYF,TGTGCCAGCAGCTTTGGGGGAGGAGGCACAGATACGCAGTATTTT,many,TRBV5-4,TRBJ2-3,.
CATSDFGQTGTDTQYF,TGTGCCACCAGTGATTTCGGACAGACTGGCACAGATACGCAGTATTTT,few,TRBV24-1,TRBJ2-3,.
CASNLGGTSGRASYEHYF,TGTGCCAGCAACTTGGGGGGGACTAGCGGGAGGGCCAGTTACGAGCACTACTTC,.,TRBV5-5,TRBJ2-7,TRBD2
CASSQAPGNPSYEQYF,TGCGCCAGCAGCCAAGCACCAGGGAACCCTTCCTACGAGCAGTACTTC,many,TRBV4-1,TRBJ2-7,.
CASSSRLTKNTQYF,TGTGCCAGCAGCTCCCGCCTAACCAAAAACACTCAGTACTTC,.,TRBV11-2,TRBJ2-4,.
CTSSLSPNRAYEQYF,TGTACCAGCAGTTTATCCCCTAACCGGGCCTACGAGCAGTACTTC,.,TRBV12-3/TRBV12-4,TRBJ2-7,.
CASCLAGGDEQFF,TGTGCCAGCTGCCTAGCGGGAGGGGATGAGCAGTTCTTC,many,TRBV11-2,TRBJ2-1,TRBD2
CASSLFRGGGTEAFF,TGTGCCAGCAGTTTATTTAGGGGGGGCGGCACTGAAGCTTTCTTT,.,TRBV28,TRBJ1-1,.
CASSPRGRGHNEQFF,TGCGCCAGCAGCCCGCGGGGGAGGGGGCACAATGAGCAGTTCTTC,.,TRBV5-1,TRBJ2-1,.
CASSLDLKAGGQETQYF,TGTGCCAGCAGCTTAGATCTAAAGGCGGGAGGGCAAGAGACCCAGTACTTC,once,TRBV11-2,TRBJ2-5,TRBD2
CASSETDRVETQYF,TGTGCCAGCAGTGAAACCGACAGGGTGGAGACCCAGTACTTC,many,TRBV6-1,TRBJ2-5,TRBD1
CASSPTGSSYNSPLHF,TGTGCCAGCTCACCAACAGGGAGCTCCTATAATTCACCCCTCCACTTT,.,TRBV18,TRBJ1-6,.
CASSLEGSGNTYEQYF,TGTGCCAGCAGCCTAGAAGGTAGCGGGAATACCTACGAGCAGTACTTC,medium-sized,TRBV11-2,TRBJ2-7,TRBD2
CGSSLAQLGDEQFF,TGTGGCAGCAGCTTAGCTCAATTAGGGGATGAGCAGTTCTTC,.,TRBV7-9,TRBJ2-1,.
CASSSGREETQYF,TGTGCCAGCAGCTCTGGCAGGGAAGAGACCCAGTACTTC,few,TRBV5-6,TRBJ2-5,.
CASSYLTSGESFSYERYF,TGTGCCAGCAGCTACTTGACTAGCGGAGAATCTTTCTCGTACGAGCGGTACTTC,.,TRBV11-2,TRBJ2-7,TRBD2
CASSWGQGEGNEQFF,TGTGCCAGCAGCTGGGGACAGGGCGAGGGGAATGAGCAGTTCTTC,few,TRBV5-4,TRBJ2-1,TRBD1
CASNSYDSFNTEAIF,TGTGCCAGCAACTCTTACGACAGTTTTAACACTGAAGCTATCTTT,.,TRBV7-8,TRBJ1-1,.
CASSLEPAGEETQYF,TGTGCCAGCAGCTTGGAGCCGGCTGGGGAAGAGACCCAGTACTTC,.,TRBV5-5,TRBJ2-5,.
CASRMGLAESYEQYF,TGTGCCAGCAGGATGGGACTAGCGGAGTCCTACGAGCAGTACTTC,.,TRBV25-1,TRBJ2-7,TRBD2
CASSLLFSYKQYF,TGTGCCAGCAGCCTCCTCTTTTCCTACAAGCAGTACTTC,.,TRBV11-2,TRBJ2-7,.
CASRWGGRGVTEAFF,TGTGCCAGCAGGTGGGGGGGCAGGGGTGTGACTGAAGCTTTCTTT,.,TRBV11-2,TRBJ1-1,.
CASSLVRASRDTDTQYF,TGTGCCAGCAGCTTAGTAAGGGCGTCGAGGGACACAGATACGCAGTATTTT,.,TRBV11-2,TRBJ2-3,.
CASIPSGLVYEQYF,TGTGCCAGCATCCCCTCCGGGTTAGTCTACGAGCAGTACTTC,.,TRBV11-2,TRBJ2-7,.
CASSSFLGLAGDTQYF,TGTGCCAGCAGTTCCTTTCTGGGACTAGCGGGAGATACGCAGTATTTT,.,TRBV28,TRBJ2-3,TRBD2
CASSSFPGTGGSQPQHF,TGTGCCAGCAGCTCATTCCCCGGGACAGGGGGAAGTCAGCCCCAGCATTTT,few,TRBV7-8,TRBJ1-5,TRBD1
CSSSFLGSPVGYGYTF,TGTTCCAGCAGTTTTCTCGGCAGCCCGGTTGGCTATGGCTACACCTTC,.,TRBV28,TRBJ1-2,.
CARSLGHGGQSSYEQCF,TGTGCCAGGAGCTTAGGCCACGGCGGGCAGAGCTCCTACGAGCAGTGCTTC,.,TRBV11-2,TRBJ2-7,.
CASSISSGRDLSYEQYF,TGTGCCAGCAGCATATCGTCGGGGCGGGACCTTTCCTACGAGCAGTACTTC,once,TRBV11-2,TRBJ2-7,.
CARSMTPGQGDQPQRF,TGTGCCAGGAGTATGACACCGGGACAGGGGGATCAGCCCCAGCGTTTT,.,TRBV5-5,TRBJ1-5,TRBD1
CANSFTHGPYEQYF,TGTGCCAACAGCTTCACTCATGGTCCCTACGAGCAGTACTTC,.,TRBV11-1,TRBJ2-7,.